This T cell receptor beta chain was captured by sequencing in a study of regulatory T cells in long-lasting Graves disease. According to the study, TCR beta libraries were built with iRepertoire HTBI primers and CDR3-region Arm-PCR. TCRdb reanalysed the multiplex PCR reads using MiXCR and keeps one entry per CDR3 protein. The sample includes 600,000 to 850,000 distinct CDR3 sequences, about 32% seen only once; the top ten take roughly 40%. This clonotype was recorded a few times. Documented time point: persistent/refractory GD, antithyroid drugs over 5 years with positive TRAb. TCR sequences were obtained from RNA taken from PBMCs. This receptor was taken from a female donor with Graves disease. This material consisted of peripheral blood mononuclear cells (PBMCs), taken when the disease was refractory, from a patient treated with antithyroid drugs.

The CDR3 DNA reads as TGTGCCATCAGTGAGACGCAGACCTACGAGCAGTACTTC. Residues: CAISETQTYEQYF. This chain uses TRBV10-3 with TRBJ2-7; D unresolved. V was clipped by 2 bases and J by 2 bases, with 7 bases between them. Germline CDR1 is ENHRY and CDR2 is SYGVKD. CDR3 length: 13 residues.